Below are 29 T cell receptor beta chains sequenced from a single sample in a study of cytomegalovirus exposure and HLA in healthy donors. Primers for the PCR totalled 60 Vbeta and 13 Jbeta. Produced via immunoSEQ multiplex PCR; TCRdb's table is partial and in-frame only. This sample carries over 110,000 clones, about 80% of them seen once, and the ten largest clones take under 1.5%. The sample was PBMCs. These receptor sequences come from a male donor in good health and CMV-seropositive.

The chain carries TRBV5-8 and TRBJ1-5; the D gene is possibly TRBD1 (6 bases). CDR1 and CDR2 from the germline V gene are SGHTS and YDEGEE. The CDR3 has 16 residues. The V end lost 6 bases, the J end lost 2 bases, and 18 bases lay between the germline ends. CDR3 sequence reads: CASKTLGGGGNQPQHF. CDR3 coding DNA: TGTGCCAGCAAAACCTTGGGAGGGGGTGGCAATCAGCCCCAGCATTTT.

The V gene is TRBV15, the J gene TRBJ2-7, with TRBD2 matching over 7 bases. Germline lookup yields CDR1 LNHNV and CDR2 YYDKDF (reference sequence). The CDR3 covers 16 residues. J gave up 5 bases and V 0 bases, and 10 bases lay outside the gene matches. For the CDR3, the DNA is TGTGCCACCAGCAGAGATCGGTTGGGGGGGGTCCACGAGCAGTACTTC. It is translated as CATSRDRLGGVHEQYF.

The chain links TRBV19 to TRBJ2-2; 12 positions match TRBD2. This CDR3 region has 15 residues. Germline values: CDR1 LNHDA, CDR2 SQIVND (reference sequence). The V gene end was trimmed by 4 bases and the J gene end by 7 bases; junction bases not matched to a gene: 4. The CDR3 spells CASSTAGLAGGELFF. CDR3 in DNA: TGTGCCAGTAGTACCGCGGGACTAGCGGGCGGGGAGCTGTTTTTT.

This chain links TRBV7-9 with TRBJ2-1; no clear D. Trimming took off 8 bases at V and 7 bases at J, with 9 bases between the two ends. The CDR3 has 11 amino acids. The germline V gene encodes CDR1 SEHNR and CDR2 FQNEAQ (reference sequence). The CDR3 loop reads CASQTDNEQFF. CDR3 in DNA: TGTGCCAGCCAAACAGATAATGAGCAGTTCTTC.

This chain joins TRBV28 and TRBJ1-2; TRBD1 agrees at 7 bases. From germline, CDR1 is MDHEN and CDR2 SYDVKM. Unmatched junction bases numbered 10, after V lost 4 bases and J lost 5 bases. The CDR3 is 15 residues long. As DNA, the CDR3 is TGTGCCAGCAGTTCGCCCACAGGGGTAGGGTATGGCTACACCTTC. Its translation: CASSSPTGVGYGYTF.

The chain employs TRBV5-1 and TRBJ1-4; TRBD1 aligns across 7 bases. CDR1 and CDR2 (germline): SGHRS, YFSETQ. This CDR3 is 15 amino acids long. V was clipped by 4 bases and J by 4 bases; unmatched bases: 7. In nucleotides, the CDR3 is TGCGCCAGCAGCCCCGGACAGGCAAATAATGAAAAACTGTTTTTT. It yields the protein CASSPGQANNEKLFF. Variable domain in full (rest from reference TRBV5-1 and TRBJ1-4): KAGVTQTPRYLIKTRGQQVTLSCSPISGHRSVSWYQQTPGQGLQFLFEYFSETQRNKGNFPGRFSGRQFSNSRSEMNVSTLELGDSALYLCASSPGQANNEKLFFGSGTQLSVL.

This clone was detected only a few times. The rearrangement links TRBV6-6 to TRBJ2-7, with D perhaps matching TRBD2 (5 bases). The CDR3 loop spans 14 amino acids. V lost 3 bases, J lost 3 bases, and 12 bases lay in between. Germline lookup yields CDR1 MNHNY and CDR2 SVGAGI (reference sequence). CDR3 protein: CASSYLAKSYEQYF. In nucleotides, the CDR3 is TGTGCCAGCAGTTATTTAGCGAAAAGCTACGAGCAGTACTTC.

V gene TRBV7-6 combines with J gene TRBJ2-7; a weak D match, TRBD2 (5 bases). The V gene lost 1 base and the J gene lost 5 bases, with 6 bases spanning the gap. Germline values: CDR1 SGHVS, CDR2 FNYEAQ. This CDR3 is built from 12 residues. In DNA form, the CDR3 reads TGTGCCAGCAGCTTAGGGGAGAACGAGCAGTACTTC. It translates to CASSLGENEQYF.

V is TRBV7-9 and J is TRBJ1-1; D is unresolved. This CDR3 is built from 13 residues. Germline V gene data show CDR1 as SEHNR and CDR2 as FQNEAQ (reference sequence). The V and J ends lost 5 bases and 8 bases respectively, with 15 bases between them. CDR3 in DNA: TGTGCCAGCAGCATGGGCCGACGGGGAGAAGCTTTCTTT. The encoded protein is CASSMGRRGEAFF.

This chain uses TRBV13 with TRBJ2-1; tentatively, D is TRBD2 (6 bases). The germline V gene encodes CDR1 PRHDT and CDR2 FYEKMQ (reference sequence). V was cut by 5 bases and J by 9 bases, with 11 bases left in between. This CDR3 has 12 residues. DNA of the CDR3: TGTGCCAGCAGCCTGGCGGGGACTGAGCAGTTCTTC. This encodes CASSLAGTEQFF.

CDR3 residues: CASSFTGGGAYEQYF. CDR3 bases: TGTGCCAGTAGTTTCACAGGCGGCGGGGCCTACGAGCAGTACTTC. The chain employs TRBV19 and TRBJ2-7; TRBD2 is a possible D gene (6 bases). CDR3 length: 15 residues. Trimming pared 5 bases from V and 2 bases from J, leaving 16 bases between. Germline V gene lookup returns CDR1 LNHDA and CDR2 SQIVND (reference sequence). The variable domain in full, with the rest retrieved from reference TRBV19 and TRBJ2-7, is DGGITQSPKYLFRKEGQNVTLSCEQNLNHDAMYWYRQDPGQGLRLIYYSQIVNDFQKGDIAEGYSVSREKKESFPLTVTSAQKNPTAFYLCASSFTGGGAYEQYFGPGTRLTVT.

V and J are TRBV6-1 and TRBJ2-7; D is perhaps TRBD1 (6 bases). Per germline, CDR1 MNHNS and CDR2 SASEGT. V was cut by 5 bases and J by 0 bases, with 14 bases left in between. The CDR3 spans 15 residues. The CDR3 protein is CASSRYTGNSYEQYF. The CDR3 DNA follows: TGTGCCAGCAGTAGATATACAGGGAACTCCTACGAGCAGTACTTC.

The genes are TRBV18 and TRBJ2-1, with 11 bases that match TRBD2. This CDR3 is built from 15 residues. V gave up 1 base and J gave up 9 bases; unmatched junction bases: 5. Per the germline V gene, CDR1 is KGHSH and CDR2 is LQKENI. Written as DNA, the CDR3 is TGTGCCAGCTCACCACGAGAACTAGCGGGGGCTGAGCAGTTCTTC. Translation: CASSPRELAGAEQFF.

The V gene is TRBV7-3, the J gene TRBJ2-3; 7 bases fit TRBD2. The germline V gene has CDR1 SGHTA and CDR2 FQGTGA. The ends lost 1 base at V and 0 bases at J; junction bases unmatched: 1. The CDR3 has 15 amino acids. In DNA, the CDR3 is TGTGCCAGCAGCTTAAGGGGAGGGAGCACAGATACGCAGTATTTT. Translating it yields CASSLRGGSTDTQYF.

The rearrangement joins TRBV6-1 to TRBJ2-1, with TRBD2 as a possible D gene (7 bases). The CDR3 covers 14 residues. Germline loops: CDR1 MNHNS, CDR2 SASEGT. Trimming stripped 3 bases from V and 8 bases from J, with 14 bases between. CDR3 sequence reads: CASSELADRDEQFF. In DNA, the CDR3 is TGTGCCAGCAGTGAGCTAGCGGACAGAGATGAGCAGTTCTTC.

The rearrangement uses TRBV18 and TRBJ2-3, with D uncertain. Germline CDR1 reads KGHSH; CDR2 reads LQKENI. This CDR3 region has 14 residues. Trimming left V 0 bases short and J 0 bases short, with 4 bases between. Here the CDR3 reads CASSPPASTDTQYF. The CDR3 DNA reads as TGTGCCAGCTCACCACCGGCCAGCACAGATACGCAGTATTTT.

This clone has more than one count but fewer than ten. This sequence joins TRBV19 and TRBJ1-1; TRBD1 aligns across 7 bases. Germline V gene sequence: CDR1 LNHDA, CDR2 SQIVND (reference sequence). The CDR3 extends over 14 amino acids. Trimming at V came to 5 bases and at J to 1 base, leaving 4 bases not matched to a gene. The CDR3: CASSWDRTNTEAFF. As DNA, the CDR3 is TGTGCCAGTAGTTGGGACAGAACGAACACTGAAGCTTTCTTT. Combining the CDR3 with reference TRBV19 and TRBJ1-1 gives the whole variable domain DGGITQSPKYLFRKEGQNVTLSCEQNLNHDAMYWYRQDPGQGLRLIYYSQIVNDFQKGDIAEGYSVSREKKESFPLTVTSAQKNPTAFYLCASSWDRTNTEAFFGQGTRLTVV.

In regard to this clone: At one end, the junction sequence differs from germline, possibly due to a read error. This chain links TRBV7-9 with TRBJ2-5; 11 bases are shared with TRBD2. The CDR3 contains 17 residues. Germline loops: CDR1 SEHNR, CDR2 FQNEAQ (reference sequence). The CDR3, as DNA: TGTTCCAGCAGCTTTTCTAGCGGGGGGCCCGCCCAAGAGACCCAGTACTTC. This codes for CSSSFSSGGPAQETQYF. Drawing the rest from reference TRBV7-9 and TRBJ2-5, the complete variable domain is DTGVSQNPRHKITKRGQNVTFRCDPISEHNRLYWYRQTLGQGPEFLTYFQNEAQLEKSRLLSDRFSAERPKGSFSTLEIQRTEQGDSAMYLCSSSFSSGGPAQETQYFGPGTRLLVL.

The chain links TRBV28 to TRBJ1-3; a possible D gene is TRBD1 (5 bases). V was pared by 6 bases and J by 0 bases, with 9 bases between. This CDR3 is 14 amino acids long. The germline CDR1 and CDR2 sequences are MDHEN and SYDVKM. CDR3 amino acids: CASSGHPSGNTIYF. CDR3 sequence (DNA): TGTGCCAGCAGCGGACACCCCTCTGGAAACACCATATATTTT.

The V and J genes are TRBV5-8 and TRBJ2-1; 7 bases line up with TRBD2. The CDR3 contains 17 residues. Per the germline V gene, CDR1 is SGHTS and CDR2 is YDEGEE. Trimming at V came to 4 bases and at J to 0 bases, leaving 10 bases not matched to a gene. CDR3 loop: CASSLSGALSSYNEQFF. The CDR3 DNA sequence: TGTGCCAGCAGCCTAAGCGGGGCTTTGAGCTCCTACAATGAGCAGTTCTTC.

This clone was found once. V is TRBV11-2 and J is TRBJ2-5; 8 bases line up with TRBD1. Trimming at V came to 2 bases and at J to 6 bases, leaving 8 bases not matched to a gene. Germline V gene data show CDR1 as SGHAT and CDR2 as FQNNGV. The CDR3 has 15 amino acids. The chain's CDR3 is CASSLIRGTGQTQYF. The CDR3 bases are TGTGCCAGCAGCTTAATTCGCGGGACAGGACAGACCCAGTACTTC. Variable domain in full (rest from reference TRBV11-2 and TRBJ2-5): EAGVAQSPRYKIIEKRQSVAFWCNPISGHATLYWYQQILGQGPKLLIQFQNNGVVDDSQLPKDRFSAERLKGVDSTLKIQPAKLEDSAVYLCASSLIRGTGQTQYFGPGTRLLVL.

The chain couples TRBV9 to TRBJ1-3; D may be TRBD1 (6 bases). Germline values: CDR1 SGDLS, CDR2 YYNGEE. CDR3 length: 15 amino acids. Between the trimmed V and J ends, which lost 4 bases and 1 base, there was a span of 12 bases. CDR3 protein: CASSPRGGSGNTIYF. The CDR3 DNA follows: TGTGCCAGCAGCCCCCGAGGGGGTTCTGGAAACACCATATATTTT.

In DNA form, the CDR3 reads TGTGCCAGCAGCCTCAGGGGGCCCAGCACAGATACGCAGTATTTT. The encoded protein is CASSLRGPSTDTQYF. This chain joins TRBV6-1 and TRBJ2-3; 8 bases agree with TRBD1. Trimming took 6 bases from V and 0 from J; bases not matched to a gene: 5. The CDR3 length is 15 residues. The germline CDR1 and CDR2 sequences are MNHNS and SASEGT.

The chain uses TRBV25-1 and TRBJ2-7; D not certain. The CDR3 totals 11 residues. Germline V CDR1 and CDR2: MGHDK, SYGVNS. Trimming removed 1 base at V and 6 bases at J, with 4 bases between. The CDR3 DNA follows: TGTGCCAGCAGTGAATCCGGCGAGCAGTACTTC. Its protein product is CASSESGEQYF.

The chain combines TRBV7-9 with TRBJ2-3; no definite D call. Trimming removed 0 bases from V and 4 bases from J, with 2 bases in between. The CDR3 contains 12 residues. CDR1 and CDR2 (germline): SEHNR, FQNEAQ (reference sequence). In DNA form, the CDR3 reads TGTGCCAGCAGCTTAGCCTCAGATACGCAGTATTTT. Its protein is CASSLASDTQYF.

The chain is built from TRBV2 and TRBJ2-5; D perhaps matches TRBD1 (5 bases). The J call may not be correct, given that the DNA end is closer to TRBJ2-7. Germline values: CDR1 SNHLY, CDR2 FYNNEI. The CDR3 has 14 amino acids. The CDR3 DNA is TGTGCCAGCAGTGAAGACGACAGATCCTACGAGCAGTACTTC. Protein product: CASSEDDRSYEQYF.

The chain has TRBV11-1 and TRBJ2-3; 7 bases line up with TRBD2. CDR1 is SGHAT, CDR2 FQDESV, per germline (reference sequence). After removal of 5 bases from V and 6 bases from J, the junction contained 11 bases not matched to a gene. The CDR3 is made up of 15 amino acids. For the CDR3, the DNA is TGTGCCAGCAGCCCGAGACTAGCTGCCTGGGATACGCAGTATTTT. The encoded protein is CASSPRLAAWDTQYF.

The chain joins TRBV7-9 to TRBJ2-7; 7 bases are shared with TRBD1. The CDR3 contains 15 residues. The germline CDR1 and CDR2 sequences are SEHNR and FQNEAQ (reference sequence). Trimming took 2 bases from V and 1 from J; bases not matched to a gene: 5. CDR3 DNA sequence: TGTGCCAGCAGCTTAACTGGGACAGCTTCCTACGAGCAGTACTTC. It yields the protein CASSLTGTASYEQYF.

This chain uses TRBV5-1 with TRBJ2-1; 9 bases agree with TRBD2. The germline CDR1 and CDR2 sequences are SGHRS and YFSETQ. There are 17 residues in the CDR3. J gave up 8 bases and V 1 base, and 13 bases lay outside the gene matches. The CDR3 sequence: CASSLLAGLAYGDEQFF. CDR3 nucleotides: TGCGCCAGCAGCTTGCTCGCGGGACTAGCATACGGAGATGAGCAGTTCTTC.